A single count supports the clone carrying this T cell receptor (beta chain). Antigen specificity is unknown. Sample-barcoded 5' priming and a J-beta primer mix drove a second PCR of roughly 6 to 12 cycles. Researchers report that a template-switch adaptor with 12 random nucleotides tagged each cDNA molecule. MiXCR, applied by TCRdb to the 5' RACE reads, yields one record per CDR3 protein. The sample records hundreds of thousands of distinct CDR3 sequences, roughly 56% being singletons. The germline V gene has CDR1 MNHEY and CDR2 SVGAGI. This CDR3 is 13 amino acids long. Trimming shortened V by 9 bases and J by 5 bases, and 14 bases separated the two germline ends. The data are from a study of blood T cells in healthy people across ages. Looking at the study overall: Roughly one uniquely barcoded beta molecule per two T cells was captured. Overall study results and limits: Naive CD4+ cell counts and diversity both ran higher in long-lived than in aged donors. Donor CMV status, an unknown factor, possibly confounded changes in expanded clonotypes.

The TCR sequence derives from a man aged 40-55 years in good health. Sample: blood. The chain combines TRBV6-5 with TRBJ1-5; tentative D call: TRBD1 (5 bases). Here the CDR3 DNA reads TGTGCCAGTAGGGGATTGGGGGATCAGCCCCAGCATTTT. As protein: CASRGLGDQPQHF.